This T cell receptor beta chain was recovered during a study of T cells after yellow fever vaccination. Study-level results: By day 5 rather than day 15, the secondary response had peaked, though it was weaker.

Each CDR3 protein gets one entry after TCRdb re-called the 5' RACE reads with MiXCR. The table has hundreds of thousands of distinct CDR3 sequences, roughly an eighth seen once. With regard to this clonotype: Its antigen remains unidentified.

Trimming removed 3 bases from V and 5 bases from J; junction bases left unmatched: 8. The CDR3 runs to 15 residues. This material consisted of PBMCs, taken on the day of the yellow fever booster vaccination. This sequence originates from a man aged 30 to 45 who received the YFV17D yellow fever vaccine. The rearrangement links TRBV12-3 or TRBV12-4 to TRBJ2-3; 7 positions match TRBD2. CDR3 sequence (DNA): TGTGCCAGCAGTTTCACGGGAGGCCCAGGAGATACGCAGTATTTT. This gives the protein CASSFTGGPGDTQYF.